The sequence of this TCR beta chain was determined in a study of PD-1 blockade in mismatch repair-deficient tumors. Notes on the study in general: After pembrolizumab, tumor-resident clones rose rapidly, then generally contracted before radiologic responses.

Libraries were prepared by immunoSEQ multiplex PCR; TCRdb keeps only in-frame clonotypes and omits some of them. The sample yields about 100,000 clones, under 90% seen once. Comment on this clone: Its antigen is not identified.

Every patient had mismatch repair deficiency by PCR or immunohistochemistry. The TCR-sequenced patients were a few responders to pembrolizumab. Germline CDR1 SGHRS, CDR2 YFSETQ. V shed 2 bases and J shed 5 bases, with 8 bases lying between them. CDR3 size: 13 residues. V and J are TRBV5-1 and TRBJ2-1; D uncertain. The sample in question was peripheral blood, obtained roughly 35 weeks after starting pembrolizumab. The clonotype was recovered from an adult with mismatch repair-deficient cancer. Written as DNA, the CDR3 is TGCGCCAGCAGCTTCCAGATCCACAATGAGCAGTTCTTC. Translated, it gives CASSFQIHNEQFF.